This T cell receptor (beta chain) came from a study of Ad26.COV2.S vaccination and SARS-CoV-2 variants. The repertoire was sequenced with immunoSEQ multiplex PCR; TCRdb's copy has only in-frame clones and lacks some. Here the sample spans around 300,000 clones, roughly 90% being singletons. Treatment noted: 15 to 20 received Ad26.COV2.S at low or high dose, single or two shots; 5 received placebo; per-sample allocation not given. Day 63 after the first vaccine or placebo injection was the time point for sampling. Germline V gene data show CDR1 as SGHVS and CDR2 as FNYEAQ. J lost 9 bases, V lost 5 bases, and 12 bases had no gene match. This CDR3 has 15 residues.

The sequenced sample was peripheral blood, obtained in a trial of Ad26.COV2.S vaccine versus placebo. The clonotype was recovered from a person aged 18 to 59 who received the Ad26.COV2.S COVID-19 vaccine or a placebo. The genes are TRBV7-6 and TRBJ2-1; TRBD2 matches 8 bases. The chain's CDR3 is CASSDSYLAGLEQFF. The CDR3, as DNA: TGTGCCAGCAGCGACTCTTATCTAGCGGGCCTTGAGCAGTTCTTC.